The 18 T cell receptor beta chains listed next were all sequenced from one sample in a study of T cell repertoires in cytomegalovirus infection. Their antigen targets remain unknown. TCRdb recomputed calls from the reads with MiXCR, one row per CDR3 protein. This table has about 890,000 distinct CDR3 sequences, around 32% appearing once. The material sequenced was cultured CD8+ T cells from PBMCs, taken from culture after CMV antigen stimulation. These receptors were obtained from a human donor in good health (CMV status not recorded). Some clones in this sample may be carry-over from other donors' samples.

The chain is built from TRBV6-1 and TRBJ2-7; 12 bases align to TRBD1. V was clipped by 6 bases and J by 5 bases; unmatched bases: 8. The CDR3 totals 15 residues. Germline V gives CDR1 MNHNS, CDR2 SASEGT. CDR3 bases: TGTGCCAGCAGGCCGGGACAGGGGGCTAGAGACGAGCAGTACTTC. Encoded protein: CASRPGQGARDEQYF.

This clonotype appeared many times. The chain uses TRBV7-6 and TRBJ1-4, with 9 bases matching TRBD1. CDR1 and CDR2 (germline): SGHVS, FNYEAQ. V trimming: 2 bases; J trimming: 0 bases; junction bases outside the gene matches: 10. This CDR3 region has 19 residues. As DNA, the CDR3 is TGTGCCAGCAGCTTAAACAGGGGGCGGAACCTAGCAACTAATGAAAAACTGTTTTTT. Translation: CASSLNRGRNLATNEKLFF.

This clonotype was picked up a small number of times. This chain connects TRBV13 to TRBJ1-3; D is ambiguous. Germline CDR1 and CDR2: PRHDT and FYEKMQ (reference sequence). The CDR3 runs to 15 residues. Trimming took off 5 bases at V and 1 base at J, with 12 bases between the two ends. CDR3 sequence: CASSEVSLSGNTIYF. CDR3 bases: TGTGCCAGCAGCGAAGTGTCCCTTTCTGGAAACACCATATATTTT. The entire variable domain, with the rest obtained from reference TRBV13 and TRBJ1-3, is as follows: AAGVIQSPRHLIKEKRETATLKCYPIPRHDTVYWYQQGPGQDPQFLISFYEKMQSDKGSIPDRFSAQQFSDYHSELNMSSLELGDSALYFCASSEVSLSGNTIYFGEGSWLTVV.

The V gene is TRBV7-4, the J gene TRBJ2-7; D is possibly TRBD1 (5 bases). V lost 1 base and J lost 2, with 9 bases in between. The CDR3 has 14 amino acids. Germline values: CDR1 SGHVT, CDR2 SQSDAQ. DNA of the CDR3: TGTGCCAGCAGCTTAGGACAGACACCCTACGAGCAGTACTTC. This encodes CASSLGQTPYEQYF.

The sample holds a few counts of this clonotype. The gene calls are TRBV6-6 and TRBJ2-4; TRBD1 aligns across 10 bases. V shed 6 bases, J shed 12 bases, and the junction held 5 bases outside the gene matches. The CDR3 is 12 residues long. Germline values: CDR1 MNHNY, CDR2 SVGAGI (reference sequence). The CDR3 DNA reads as TGTGCCAGCAGAGGACAGGGGGGCGCTCAGTACTTC. It is translated as CASRGQGGAQYF.

This clonotype showed up many times. The CDR3 sequence: CASSERRGLSNEQFF. The CDR3, as DNA: TGTGCCAGTAGTGAGAGGCGGGGCCTGTCAAATGAGCAGTTCTTC. The V gene is TRBV19, the J gene TRBJ2-1; weak D call: TRBD2 (6 bases). This CDR3 comprises 15 residues. V was shortened by 5 bases and J by 7 bases, with 18 bases between the two germline ends. Germline CDR1 and CDR2: LNHDA and SQIVND (reference sequence). Together with reference TRBV19 and TRBJ2-1, the CDR3 gives the full variable domain: DGGITQSPKYLFRKEGQNVTLSCEQNLNHDAMYWYRQDPGQGLRLIYYSQIVNDFQKGDIAEGYSVSREKKESFPLTVTSAQKNPTAFYLCASSERRGLSNEQFFGPGTRLTVL.

The chain combines TRBV27 with TRBJ1-6, with TRBD1 as a possible D gene (6 bases). The CDR3 extends over 15 amino acids. Trimming took 5 bases from V and 5 from J, leaving 13 bases between them. Germline V gives CDR1 MNHEY, CDR2 SMNVEV (reference sequence). This CDR3 reads CASSPLGTNNSPLHF. Written as DNA, the CDR3 is TGTGCCAGCAGTCCACTCGGGACAAATAATTCACCCCTCCACTTT.

The chain links TRBV11-2 to TRBJ2-3; 9 bases agree with TRBD1. CDR1 and CDR2 (germline): SGHAT, FQNNGV. This CDR3 contains 15 residues. The junction had 5 bases not matched to a gene; V was cut back by 4 bases and J by 3 bases. The CDR3 is CASSSDRGITDTQYF. The CDR3 region has the DNA TGTGCCAGCAGCTCAGACAGGGGGATTACAGATACGCAGTATTTT. Together with reference TRBV11-2 and TRBJ2-3, the CDR3 gives the full variable domain: EAGVAQSPRYKIIEKRQSVAFWCNPISGHATLYWYQQILGQGPKLLIQFQNNGVVDDSQLPKDRFSAERLKGVDSTLKIQPAKLEDSAVYLCASSSDRGITDTQYFGPGTRLTVL.

This chain joins TRBV6-5 and TRBJ2-7, with 7 bases that match TRBD1. This CDR3 comprises 13 residues. Germline V gene data show CDR1 as MNHEY and CDR2 as SVGAGI. V was clipped by 10 bases and J by 0 bases; unmatched bases: 6. CDR3 DNA: TGTGCCACCCAGACAGGGTTCTCCTACGAGCAGTACTTC. It specifies CATQTGFSYEQYF.

In this sample, this clonotype turned up once. This sequence joins TRBV6-5 and TRBJ1-4; 8 bases are shared with TRBD1. Germline-derived CDR1 and CDR2 are MNHEY and SVGAGI. The CDR3 is 15 amino acids. Trimming removed 0 bases from V and 8 bases from J; junction bases left unmatched: 5. CDR3 amino acids: CASSYSSTGAEKLFF. The CDR3 nucleotides read TGTGCCAGCAGTTACTCGTCGACAGGGGCCGAAAAACTGTTTTTT.

This clonotype occurred many times. This chain joins TRBV7-9 and TRBJ2-3; D gene ambiguous. Trimming took off 4 bases at V and 6 bases at J, with 17 bases between the two ends. There are 15 residues in the CDR3. Germline assignment: CDR1 SEHNR and CDR2 FQNEAQ (reference sequence). CDR3 region: CASSYRPQGSDTQYF. In DNA, the CDR3 is TGTGCCAGCAGCTATCGGCCACAAGGATCGGATACGCAGTATTTT.

This clonotype was counted a few times. The chain uses TRBV4-1 and TRBJ2-2; D is unresolved. Germline CDR1 reads MGHRA; CDR2 reads YSYEKL. There are 15 residues in the CDR3. Trimming took off 0 bases at V and 1 base at J, with 6 bases between the two ends. The CDR3 nucleotides are TGCGCCAGCAGCCAAGAAGCATGGAACACCGGGGAGCTGTTTTTT. Amino acid sequence: CASSQEAWNTGELFF.

This clonotype was seen more than once but under ten times. V gene TRBV27 combines with J gene TRBJ2-2; tentative D call: TRBD2 (5 bases). CDR3 length equals 14 residues. Germline CDR1 is MNHEY and CDR2 is SMNVEV (reference sequence). Trimming pared 3 bases from V and 5 bases from J, leaving 10 bases between. For the CDR3, the DNA is TGTGCCAGCAGTTTTTCCAGGAGGACCGGGGAGCTGTTTTTT. Translating gives CASSFSRRTGELFF.

This clonotype was seen a few times. The J gene is TRBJ2-5, the V gene TRBV7-9, with D possibly matching TRBD2 (6 bases). Looked up from germline, CDR1 is SEHNR and CDR2 is FQNEAQ (reference sequence). This CDR3 comprises 14 residues. CDR3 amino acids: CASYSGGNQETQYF. Here the CDR3 DNA reads TGTGCTTCGTATAGTGGGGGGAACCAAGAGACCCAGTACTTC.

The genes are TRBV4-1 and TRBJ2-3; possibly TRBD2 for D (7 bases). The CDR3 covers 15 residues. Per the germline V gene, CDR1 is MGHRA and CDR2 is YSYEKL. V lost 0 bases to trimming and J lost 6 bases, with 13 bases between them. CDR3 residues: CASSQDAGAGDTQYF. CDR3 nucleotides: TGCGCCAGCAGCCAAGACGCGGGGGCCGGGGATACGCAGTATTTT.

The V and J genes are TRBV24-1 and TRBJ2-3; 9 bases match TRBD2. Trimming at V came to 1 base and at J to 0 bases, leaving 4 bases not matched to a gene. The CDR3 has 17 residues. CDR1 is KGHDR and CDR2 is SFDVKD in the germline V gene. The CDR3 bases are TGTGCCACCAGTGATTTCCTAGCGGGGACGAGCACAGATACGCAGTATTTT. It is translated as CATSDFLAGTSTDTQYF.

This clonotype was counted only a few times. The chain has TRBV6-5 and TRBJ1-2, with 8 bases that match TRBD1. Germline CDR1 and CDR2: MNHEY and SVGAGI. CDR3 length: 16 amino acids. Trimming at V came to 6 bases and at J to 6 bases, leaving 15 bases not matched to a gene. CDR3 DNA: TGTGCCAGCAGCTCTCCAGGGGGCCCGAGGAATCATGGCTACACCTTC. Residues: CASSSPGGPRNHGYTF.

This clonotype showed up many times. The V and J genes are TRBV7-8 and TRBJ1-4, with TRBD1 identical over 11 bases. The CDR3 totals 19 residues. V lost 5 bases and J lost 6; bases outside the gene matches: 17. The V gene's germline CDR1 is SGHVS and CDR2 FQNEAQ. This CDR3 reads CASSIRTGGVFGEDEKLFF. CDR3 DNA sequence: TGTGCCAGCAGCATCCGGACAGGGGGCGTGTTTGGGGAGGATGAAAAACTGTTTTTT.